This T cell receptor (beta chain) was identified in a study of cytomegalovirus exposure and HLA in healthy donors. PCR was performed using 60 Vbeta and 13 Jbeta primers. Repertoires were generated with immunoSEQ multiplex PCR, while TCRdb's copy carries only in-frame clones and drops some. This table has about 160,000 clones, around nine tenths appearing once. This clone was observed a few times. The CDR3 has 15 residues. With 6 bases removed from V and 0 bases from J, the gap between germline ends came to 9 bases. Per germline, CDR1 MNHNS and CDR2 SASEGT. The chain joins TRBV6-1 to TRBJ1-6; D ambiguous. Sequences were obtained from PBMCs. This TCR derives from a woman in her 30s in good health and CMV-seronegative. The CDR3 here is CASSSVSSYNSPLHF. CDR3 nucleotide sequence: TGTGCCAGCAGCTCAGTCAGCTCCTATAATTCACCCCTCCACTTT.